This entry lists 7 T cell receptor beta chains sequenced from one sample in a study of blood T cell repertoires in COVID-19. The data were produced by immunoSEQ multiplex PCR, yet TCRdb's version contains in-frame clones alone and is incomplete. The table lists 300,000 to 400,000 clones, 87% of them singletons. Source material: peripheral blood. Receptors were obtained from a woman between 50 and 59 years old with COVID-19, enrolled during active disease.

The chain employs TRBV28 and TRBJ1-2, with D unresolved. The germline gives CDR1 MDHEN, CDR2 SYDVKM. Trimming cost V 3 bases and J 4 bases, with 6 bases left between them. CDR3 length equals 12 residues. The CDR3 here is CASSFRAYGYTF. CDR3 nucleotide sequence: TGTGCCAGCAGTTTCCGCGCCTATGGCTACACCTTC.

The chain joins TRBV18 to TRBJ1-4; no clear D. V was shortened by 2 bases and J by 8 bases, with 9 bases between the two germline ends. The germline V gene has CDR1 KGHSH and CDR2 LQKENI. This CDR3 contains 13 residues. The CDR3 bases are TGTGCCAGCTCACCAGGGTTGGGCGAAAAACTGTTTTTT. Its translation is CASSPGLGEKLFF.

This clone was counted at least ten times. This same CDR3 is encoded by further DNA sequences in the sample. This rearrangement joins TRBV11-3 to TRBJ2-7, with TRBD1 matching over 7 bases. This CDR3 has 12 amino acids. Trimming at V came to 9 bases and at J to 0 bases, leaving 2 bases not matched to a gene. Germline CDR1 reads SGHNT; CDR2 reads YENEEA. For the CDR3, the DNA is TGTGCCAGTCGGGACAGCTCCTACGAGCAGTACTTC. Its translation is CASRDSSYEQYF.

This chain links TRBV5-6 with TRBJ1-5; 10 bases are a match to TRBD1. V trimming: 4 bases; J trimming: 0 bases; junction bases outside the gene matches: 4. This CDR3 has 16 residues. Germline values: CDR1 SGHDT, CDR2 YYEEEE. CDR3 in amino acids: CASSPGQGDSNQPQHF. DNA of the CDR3: TGTGCCAGCAGCCCCGGACAGGGGGATAGCAATCAGCCCCAGCATTTT.

The chain links TRBV11-2 to TRBJ2-2; 13 nucleotides align to TRBD2. CDR1 is SGHAT and CDR2 is FQNNGV in the germline V gene. This CDR3 contains 16 residues. V was pared by 3 bases and J by 6 bases, with 4 bases of the junction left unmatched. CDR3 in amino acids: CASSLTSGRLPGELFF. Here the CDR3 DNA reads TGTGCCAGCAGCTTGACTAGCGGGAGGCTCCCCGGGGAGCTGTTTTTT.

The chain uses TRBV5-1 and TRBJ2-5, with 11 bases lining up with TRBD2. After removal of 4 bases from V and 2 bases from J, the junction contained 13 bases not matched to a gene. This CDR3 region has 18 residues. Looked up from germline, CDR1 is SGHRS and CDR2 is YFSETQ. In DNA, the CDR3 is TGCGCCAGCAGCCCCGGTTTAGCGGGAGGGCCTGGGCAAGAGACCCAGTACTTC. Amino acid sequence: CASSPGLAGGPGQETQYF.

This sequence joins TRBV5-1 and TRBJ2-7; TRBD1 aligns across 10 bases. In germline, CDR1 is SGHRS, CDR2 YFSETQ. The trim removed 4 bases at V and 6 bases at J, leaving 7 bases unmatched. This CDR3 is 14 amino acids long. CDR3 DNA: TGCGCCAGCAGCGCAGGGACAGGGGAAGGCGAGCAGTACTTC. The encoded protein is CASSAGTGEGEQYF.